This T cell receptor (beta chain) was found in a study of T cell repertoires in cytomegalovirus infection. Study-wide context: Public TCR beta signatures indicated both CMV infection and matching HLA type. The study's findings and limits: Summed public TCR beta family frequency identified CMV carriers bearing the relevant HLA.

This clonotype was detected a few times. Its target is not known. Each CDR3 protein gets one entry after TCRdb re-called the reads with MiXCR. The table includes 300,000 or so distinct CDR3 sequences, 8% to 10% detected once. V gave up 8 bases and J gave up 3 bases, with 9 bases separating them. CDR3 size: 12 residues. The germline gives CDR1 MDHEN, CDR2 SYDVKM. V usage is TRBV28 and J usage is TRBJ2-3, with D possibly TRBD2 on 6 matching bases. This TCR came from a human donor in good health (CMV status not recorded). Some clones in this sample may be carry-over from other donors' samples. Sequenced input: PBMCs. CDR3 coding DNA: TGTGCCAGCCTAAGCGGGACAGATACGCAGTATTTT. Its protein is CASLSGTDTQYF.